The present T cell receptor beta chain was sequenced within a study of cytomegalovirus exposure and HLA in healthy donors. Study-level results: Common viral pathogens seemed, in a later analysis, to connect with several of the most significant clusters.

With regard to this clone: The target antigen is unknown.

V trimming: 5 bases; J trimming: 4 bases; junction bases outside the gene matches: 7. Germline assignment: CDR1 LNHDA and CDR2 SQIVND (reference sequence). There are 14 residues in the CDR3. PCR amplification relied on 60 Vbeta primers (plus 13 Jbeta primers). TCRdb's copy holds only in-frame clones and misses some; the assay was immunoSEQ multiplex PCR. The sample records around 120,000 clones, 60% to 85% being singletons. The sequenced sample was PBMCs. This clonotype originated in a man aged 30-40 years in good health and CMV-seronegative. The chain has TRBV19 and TRBJ2-5; 7 bases align to TRBD1. The CDR3 nucleotides are TGTGCCAGTAGTTCGACAGGGTGGGTAGAGACCCAGTACTTC. It is translated as CASSSTGWVETQYF.